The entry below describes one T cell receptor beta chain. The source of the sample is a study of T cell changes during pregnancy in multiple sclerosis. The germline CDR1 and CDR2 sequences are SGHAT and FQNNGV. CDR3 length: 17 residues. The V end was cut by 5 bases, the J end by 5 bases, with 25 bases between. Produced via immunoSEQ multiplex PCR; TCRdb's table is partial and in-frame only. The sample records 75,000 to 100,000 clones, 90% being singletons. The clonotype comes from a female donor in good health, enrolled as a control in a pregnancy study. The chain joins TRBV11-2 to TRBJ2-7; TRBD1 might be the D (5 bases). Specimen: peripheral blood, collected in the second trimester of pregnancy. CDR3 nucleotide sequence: TGTGCCAGCAGCCCCTTTAGCCCGCCAAGGGGTTCCCACGAGCAGTACTTC. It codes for CASSPFSPPRGSHEQYF.